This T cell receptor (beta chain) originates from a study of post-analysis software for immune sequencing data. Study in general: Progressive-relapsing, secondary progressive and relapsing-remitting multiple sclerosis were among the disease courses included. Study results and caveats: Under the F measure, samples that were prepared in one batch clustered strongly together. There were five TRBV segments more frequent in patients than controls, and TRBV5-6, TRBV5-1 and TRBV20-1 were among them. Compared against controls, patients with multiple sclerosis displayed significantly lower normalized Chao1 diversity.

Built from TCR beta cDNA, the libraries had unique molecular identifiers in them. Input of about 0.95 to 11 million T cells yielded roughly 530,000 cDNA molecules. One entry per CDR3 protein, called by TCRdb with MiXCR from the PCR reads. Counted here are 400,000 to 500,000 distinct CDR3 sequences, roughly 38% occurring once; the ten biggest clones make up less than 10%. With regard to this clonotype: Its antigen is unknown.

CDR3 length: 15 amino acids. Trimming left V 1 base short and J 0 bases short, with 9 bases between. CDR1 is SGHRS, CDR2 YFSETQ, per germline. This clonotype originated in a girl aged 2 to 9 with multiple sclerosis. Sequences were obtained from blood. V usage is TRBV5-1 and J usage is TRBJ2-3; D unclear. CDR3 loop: CASSLLDPSTDTQYF. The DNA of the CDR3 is TGCGCCAGCAGCTTGTTAGATCCTAGCACAGATACGCAGTATTTT.